A single sample is the source of the 11 T cell receptor beta chains below, sequenced in a study of metastatic and nonmetastatic thyroid tumors. MiXCR re-clonotyped the PCR reads for TCRdb. The sample includes over 15,000 clones, approximately 27% of them seen just once. All patients were treatment-naive before thyroid surgery. Sequencing was done on a sample of tumor tissue. These receptors were taken from a female donor with papillary thyroid cancer or a benign thyroid nodule (not recorded which). Some clones in this sample may be carry-over from other donors' samples.

This clone was seen at least ten times. The J gene is TRBJ1-3, the V gene TRBV2; 9 bases are shared with TRBD1. The CDR3 contains 16 residues. Looked up from germline, CDR1 is SNHLY and CDR2 is FYNNEI. The junction had 9 bases not matched to a gene; V was cut back by 6 bases and J by 3 bases. CDR3 in DNA: TGTGCCAGCAGGGGACAGGGTCGTTCTTTTGGAAACACCATATATTTT. Translating gives CASRGQGRSFGNTIYF.

This clone was picked up many times. Here the CDR3 reads CAWSRGSYSNQPQHF. CDR3 bases: TGTGCCTGGAGTCGAGGGTCTTATAGCAATCAGCCCCAGCATTTT. The chain uses TRBV30 and TRBJ1-5, with D unclear. CDR3 size: 15 residues. V was trimmed by 2 bases and J by 0 bases, leaving 11 bases between them. CDR1 GTSNPN and CDR2 SVGIG come from the germline V gene (reference sequence).

This clone showed up just a few times. The chain couples TRBV28 to TRBJ2-1; no firm D call. Per the germline V gene, CDR1 is MDHEN and CDR2 is SYDVKM. V was pared by 3 bases and J by 3 bases, with 6 bases between. The CDR3 covers 13 residues. CDR3 bases: TGTGCCAGCAGTTTCCGACGCTACAATGAGCAGTTCTTC. The encoded protein is CASSFRRYNEQFF.

The V and J genes are TRBV12-3 or TRBV12-4 and TRBJ2-7, with 11 positions matching TRBD1. The CDR3 has 14 residues. V lost 5 bases, J lost 6 bases, and 6 bases stayed unmatched. The CDR3 sequence is CASSPEDRGREQYF. DNA for the CDR3: TGTGCCAGCAGTCCAGAGGACAGGGGGCGCGAGCAGTACTTC.

Within the sample, this clone is medium-sized. The chain couples TRBV28 to TRBJ1-1, with D hard to call. Looked up from germline, CDR1 is MDHEN and CDR2 is SYDVKM. The CDR3 covers 16 residues. With 4 bases removed from V and 1 base from J, the gap between germline ends came to 16 bases. The CDR3 loop is CASSYPPSHWNTEAFF. The CDR3 coding sequence is TGTGCCAGCAGTTACCCACCGTCCCACTGGAACACTGAAGCTTTCTTT.

V and J are TRBV5-1 and TRBJ2-1; perhaps TRBD2 as D (6 bases). The CDR3 sequence is 14 residues long. V lost 7 bases to trimming and J lost 4 bases, with 15 bases between them. CDR1 is SGHRS and CDR2 is YFSETQ in the germline V gene. Here the CDR3 reads CASSRVAVYNEQFF. CDR3 nucleotides: TGCGCCAGCTCAAGAGTAGCGGTATACAATGAGCAGTTCTTC.

This clone was counted at least ten times. The chain links TRBV28 to TRBJ1-1; D is unclear. V gave up 10 bases and J gave up 2 bases, with 17 bases separating them. Per germline, CDR1 MDHEN and CDR2 SYDVKM. The CDR3 runs 14 residues. The DNA for the CDR3 is TGTGCCACCGGCCCGGGGAGACTCAACACTGAAGCTTTCTTT. Translation: CATGPGRLNTEAFF.

This clone has at least ten counts. In the same sample, other DNA sequences code for this CDR3. This rearrangement joins TRBV29-1 to TRBJ2-3; 13 nucleotides align to TRBD2. This CDR3 is 14 amino acids long. The ends lost 6 bases at V and 8 bases at J; junction bases unmatched: 8. Germline V gene lookup returns CDR1 SQVTM and CDR2 ANQGSEA. Here the CDR3 reads CSVPRTSGSGTQYF. The CDR3 DNA sequence: TGCAGCGTCCCGCGGACTAGCGGGAGTGGTACGCAGTATTTT.

In its sample, this clone was seen many times. The chain combines TRBV20-1 with TRBJ2-3; 8 bases align to TRBD1. The CDR3 has 13 amino acids. J was trimmed by 1 base and V by 7 bases; bases with no gene match: 4. In germline, CDR1 is DFQATT, CDR2 SNEGSKA (reference sequence). The CDR3 is CSVQGARTDTQYF. The CDR3 nucleotides are TGCAGTGTGCAGGGGGCTCGCACAGATACGCAGTATTTT.

Comment on this clone: Just one base apart from a much larger clone, this may be a read error. The gene calls are TRBV4-1 and TRBJ1-6; possibly TRBD1 for D (5 bases). With 4 bases removed from V and 7 bases from J, the gap between germline ends came to 14 bases. From germline, CDR1 is MGHRA and CDR2 YSYEKL. The CDR3 spans 15 residues. The CDR3 DNA follows: TGCGCCAGCAGCCTTTCGTGGGACTTCAATTCACCCCTCCACTTT. The encoded protein is CASSLSWDFNSPLHF.

The chain recombines TRBV5-1 with TRBJ2-2; D is unclear. With 0 bases removed from V and 2 bases from J, the gap between germline ends came to 5 bases. This CDR3 comprises 14 residues. Germline lookup yields CDR1 SGHRS and CDR2 YFSETQ. The CDR3 sequence: CASSLDGNTGELFF. In nucleotides, the CDR3 is TGCGCCAGCAGCTTGGACGGAAACACCGGGGAGCTGTTTTTT.